This T cell receptor (beta chain) was recorded in a study of breast tumors, draining lymph nodes, adjacent tissues. This CDR3 region has 16 residues. V was shortened by 5 bases and J by 3 bases, with 19 bases between the two germline ends. From germline, CDR1 is LNHNV and CDR2 YYDKDF (reference sequence). Concerning this clonotype: This may be a read error, as it is one base from a much larger clone.

TCRdb independently ran MiXCR on the multiplex PCR reads; one entry per CDR3 protein. The sample has more than 50,000 distinct CDR3 sequences, approximately 54% seen once. The sequence derives from a female donor with breast cancer. Some clones in this sample may be carry-over from other donors' samples. The rearrangement links TRBV15 to TRBJ1-2, with D possibly TRBD1 on 5 matching bases. Sequencing was performed on breast tumor tissue. CDR3 amino acids: CATSVEVWDGDYGYTF. In DNA form, the CDR3 reads TGTGCCACCAGCGTTGAAGTTTGGGACGGCGACTATGGCTACACCTTC.